This T cell receptor (beta chain) derives from a study of cytomegalovirus exposure and HLA in healthy donors. Study background: For the approximately 420 genotyped donors, more than 80% fell within the Caucasian-associated ancestry cluster.

This PCR relied on a set of 60 Vbeta primers and 13 Jbeta primers. TCRdb keeps only in-frame clones here, not all; method: immunoSEQ multiplex PCR. The sample has fewer than 60,000 clones; 50% to 70% are singletons. The CDR3 is made up of 15 amino acids. CDR1 is MDHEN and CDR2 is SYDVKM in the germline V gene. Trimming took off 6 bases at V and 8 bases at J, with 19 bases between the two ends. The chain uses TRBV28 and TRBJ1-4; tentative D call: TRBD1 (6 bases). This receptor was taken from a human donor in good health. The source material was PBMCs. The CDR3 here is CASSGEQGLGEKLFF. CDR3 sequence (DNA): TGTGCCAGCAGCGGGGAACAGGGATTAGGGGAAAAACTGTTTTTT.